This record concerns one T cell receptor beta chain sequence. Its antigen is undetermined. This sample is drawn from a study of shared clonotypes between healthy human individuals. On the study more broadly: Used for every donor were three CD4 naive, three CD4 memory, two CD8 naive and one CD8 memory plate. Notes on the study in general: Relative to memory subsets, naive subsets generally showed larger estimated richness.

Clones were read by immunoSEQ multiplex PCR, and TCRdb kept only the in-frame ones, dropping some. This table has some 1,100,000 clones, about 84% appearing once. Looked up from germline, CDR1 is SGDLS and CDR2 is YYNGEE. The CDR3 is 15 amino acids. With 0 bases removed from V and 4 bases from J, the gap between germline ends came to 11 bases. The clonotype was recovered from a man between 18 and 35 years old in good health. Some clones in this sample may be carry-over from other donors' samples. The J gene is TRBJ2-1, the V gene TRBV9; D not resolved. The material sequenced was memory CD4+ T cells from PBMCs. The subset was: CD45RA-negative fraction. For the CDR3, the DNA is TGTGCCAGCAGCGTAGGGCAGAAATCGTACAATGAGCAGTTCTTC. This sequence encodes CASSVGQKSYNEQFF.